This TCR beta chain was sequenced for a study of blood T cell repertoires in COVID-19. CDR3 length: 15 residues. V shed 0 bases and J shed 4 bases, with 10 bases lying between them. The germline CDR1 and CDR2 sequences are LGHNA and YSLEER. Recovered Cohort 3 donors showed two negative PCRs, clearance, or symptom resolution. Assay: immunoSEQ multiplex PCR; the TCRdb copy retains only in-frame clones and omits some. Found here are about 370,000 clones, about 90% of them singletons; the top ten hold about 1.7%. V usage is TRBV4-3 and J usage is TRBJ2-1; tentatively, D is TRBD1 (5 bases). Sequencing input: PBMCs or T cells enriched from blood (not recorded which). This receptor was taken from a woman aged 30 to 39 who had recovered from COVID-19. CDR3 sequence reads: CASSQDSRAYNEQFF. The CDR3, as DNA: TGCGCCAGCAGCCAAGATAGCAGGGCTTACAATGAGCAGTTCTTC.